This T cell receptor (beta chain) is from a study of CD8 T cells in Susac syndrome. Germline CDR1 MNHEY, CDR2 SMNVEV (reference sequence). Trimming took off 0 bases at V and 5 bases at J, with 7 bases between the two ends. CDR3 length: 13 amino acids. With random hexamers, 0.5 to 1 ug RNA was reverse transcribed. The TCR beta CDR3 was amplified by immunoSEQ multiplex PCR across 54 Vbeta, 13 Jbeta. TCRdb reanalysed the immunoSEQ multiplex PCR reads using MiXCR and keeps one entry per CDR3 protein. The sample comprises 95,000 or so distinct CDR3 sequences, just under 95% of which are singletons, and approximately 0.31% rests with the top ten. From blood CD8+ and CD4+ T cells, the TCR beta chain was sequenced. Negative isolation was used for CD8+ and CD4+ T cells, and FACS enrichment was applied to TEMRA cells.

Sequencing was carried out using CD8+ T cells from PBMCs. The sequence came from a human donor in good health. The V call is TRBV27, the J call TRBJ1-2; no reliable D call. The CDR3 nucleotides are TGTGCCAGCAGTTTATCGCCCGTATATGGCTACACCTTC. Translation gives CASSLSPVYGYTF.